This TCR beta chain appears in the sequencing data of a study of shared clonotypes between healthy human individuals. Study overall: Each donor's CD4 naive and CD4 memory cells filled three plates apiece, CD8 naive two, and CD8 memory one.

Findings and caveats of the study: Larger richness was generally estimated for naive than memory subsets. A small donor pool kept down the genetic and exposure-history diversity that was represented.

The assay was carried out at the deep level. The data were produced by immunoSEQ multiplex PCR, yet TCRdb's version contains in-frame clones alone and is incomplete. The top ten clones hold about 0.94% of a sample with about a million clones, approximately 75% of them seen once. Points on this clone: Its specificity is not known.

What was sequenced was memory CD4+ T cells from PBMCs. Sample subset: CD45RA-negative fraction. The TCR sequence derives from a man aged 18 to 30 in good health. Some clones in this sample may be carry-over from other donors' samples.

The CDR3 region has the DNA TGTGCCAGCTCGCTCGACGGACGCAACTACGAGCAGTACTTC. This sequence encodes CASSLDGRNYEQYF. The chain recombines TRBV18 with TRBJ2-7; D is unclear. V lost 6 bases to trimming and J lost 3 bases, with 15 bases between them. The CDR3 contains 14 residues. CDR1 is KGHSH and CDR2 is LQKENI in the germline V gene.